These T cell receptor beta chains were read from a single sample in a study of T cells in tuberculosis. The data were produced by immunoSEQ multiplex PCR, yet TCRdb's version contains in-frame clones alone and is incomplete. In the table there are 30,000 to 40,000 clones, over 85% of which are singletons. Sequences were derived from PBMCs, sampled at tuberculosis diagnosis. The receptors come from an adult with tuberculosis. Each CDR3 is given with its conserved first and last residue. The order of the fields is V gene, D gene, J gene, clone size, CDR3 DNA, CDR3 protein. D genes are given only for firm matches. Only part of the rows carry a size: once, few, many, or a class if the clone is expanded.

>TRBV27|TRBD2|TRBJ2-1|-
TGTGCCAGCAGTTTAACCGGACTAGCGGGAGGGAATGAGCAGTTCTTC
CASSLTGLAGGNEQFF
>TRBV5-1|TRBD1|TRBJ2-2|-
TGCGCCAGCAGTCCCAGGGGCCAGGGGGTTTTTAACACCGGGGAGCTGTTTTTT
CASSPRGQGVFNTGELFF
>TRBV7-6|TRBD2|TRBJ2-7|-
TGTGCCAGCAGCTTCGGGACTAGCGGGGGACGTATCTCCTACGAGCAGTACTTC
CASSFGTSGGRISYEQYF
>TRBV6-1|TRBD2|TRBJ2-5|-
TGTGCCAGCAGTGAAGGAGTTTGGCTAGCGGACCAAGAGACCCAGTACTTC
CASSEGVWLADQETQYF
>TRBV6-1|-|TRBJ2-1|-
TGTGCCAGCGGGGATGGGGGCGCCCTGGGTGAGCAGTTCTTC
CASGDGGALGEQFF
>TRBV10-3|TRBD1|TRBJ2-7|-
TGTGCCATCAGGTCCGGGACAGCCTCCTACGAGCAGTACTTC
CAIRSGTASYEQYF
>TRBV30|-|TRBJ1-1|-
TGTGCCTGGAAACCGCCAGGGTTGTCCACTGAAGCTTTCTTT
CAWKPPGLSTEAFF
>TRBV11-2|-|TRBJ1-3|-
TGTGCCAGCAGCTCGGGGAACACCATATATTTT
CASSSGNTIYF
>TRBV6-1|-|TRBJ2-7|-
TGTGCCAGCAGTGTTACAGGCCACGAGCAGTACTTC
CASSVTGHEQYF
>TRBV19|-|TRBJ1-2|-
TGTGCCAGTAGTATACCGGGAGTTAACTATGGCTACACCTTC
CASSIPGVNYGYTF
>TRBV6-5|TRBD1|TRBJ2-2|-
TGTGCCAGCAGTTCCACAGGGGGCGCATACACCGGGGAGCTGTTTTTT
CASSSTGGAYTGELFF
>TRBV12-5|TRBD1|TRBJ2-1|-
TGTGCTAGTGCCGCCGGACAGGGGGGGTTTTTATCCTACAATGAGCAGTTCTTC
CASAAGQGGFLSYNEQFF
>TRBV30|TRBD2|TRBJ2-7|-
TGTGCCTGGAGTCGACTAGCGGGACAAAGTAGCTCCTACGAGCAGTACTTC
CAWSRLAGQSSSYEQYF
>TRBV12-5|TRBD2|TRBJ2-3|-
TGTGCTAGTGGTTTGCTGACTAGCGGGGGGACCCGGAGCACAGATACGCAGTATTTT
CASGLLTSGGTRSTDTQYF
>TRBV4-1|-|TRBJ1-4|few
TGCGCCAGCAGCCACACCAACAAAAAACTGTTTTTT
CASSHTNKKLFF
>TRBV2|-|TRBJ2-6|-
TGTGCCAGCAGTTATGACAGGGAGGCGCCTGGGGCCAACGTCCTGACTTTC
CASSYDREAPGANVLTF
>TRBV15|TRBD2|TRBJ2-2|-
TGTGCCACCAGCAGGGAGGGAGGGTCGAACACCGGGGAGCTGTTTTTT
CATSREGGSNTGELFF
>TRBV9|TRBD2|TRBJ2-1|few
TGTGCCAGCAGCGCCAGCGGGGGGAGCTACAATGAGCAGTTCTTC
CASSASGGSYNEQFF
>TRBV9|TRBD1|TRBJ1-2|-
TGTGCCAGCAGCGTAGACGGACAGGGTAACTATGGCTACACCTTC
CASSVDGQGNYGYTF
>TRBV5-1|TRBD1|TRBJ2-7|-
TGCGCCAGCAGAGAAACAGGGGACCTAGCGCAGTACTTC
CASRETGDLAQYF
>TRBV19|-|TRBJ1-2|-
TGTGCCAGTAGCCCGTGGGACTTAGCCTATGGCTACACCTTC
CASSPWDLAYGYTF
>TRBV5-1|TRBD1|TRBJ2-7|-
TGCGCCAGCAGCCGACAGGGGATGGTCTACGAGCAGTACTTC
CASSRQGMVYEQYF
>TRBV5-1|-|TRBJ2-5|-
TGCGCCAGCAGGGGGACCGGGGGACCTGGGAAAGAGACCCAGTACTTC
CASRGTGGPGKETQYF
>TRBV18|-|TRBJ2-7|-
TGTGCCAGCTCACCACCGGGGCCCGAGGTCTACGAGCAGTACTTC
CASSPPGPEVYEQYF
>TRBV5-4|TRBD2|TRBJ2-2|-
TGTGCCAGCAGCTTGTACCGGACTAGCGTCAACACCGGGGAGCTGTTTTTT
CASSLYRTSVNTGELFF